This passage covers 9 T cell receptor beta chains from one sample sequenced in a study of response to subunit inactivated influenza vaccine. TCRdb reprocessed the RT-PCR reads via MiXCR and lists one record per CDR3 protein. The sample records 200,000 to 300,000 distinct CDR3 sequences, approximately 12% being singletons. This specimen was non-naive T cells sorted from PBMCs, taken 14 to 15 days before vaccination. The origin of the receptors is a man aged 45 to 65 who received an inactivated influenza vaccine.

In its sample, this clonotype was seen a few times. This rearrangement joins TRBV12-3 or TRBV12-4 to TRBJ1-6; D gene ambiguous. There are 13 residues in the CDR3. V lost 4 bases, J lost 8 bases, and 9 bases lay in between. The CDR3, as DNA: TGTGCCAGCAGTTCGGGAGCAGATTCACCCCTCCACTTT. Translation: CASSSGADSPLHF.

The chain couples TRBV10-3 to TRBJ1-3; TRBD1 is a possible D gene (5 bases). The germline CDR1 and CDR2 sequences are ENHRY and SYGVKD. V was shortened by 2 bases and J by 2 bases, with 13 bases between the two germline ends. CDR3 length equals 16 residues. The CDR3 coding sequence is TGTGCCATCAGTGAGCCATCCCCGGGGGCTGGAAACACCATATATTTT. Protein product: CAISEPSPGAGNTIYF.

The V gene is TRBV3-1, the J gene TRBJ1-1; 8 nucleotides align to TRBD1. CDR1 is LGHDT, CDR2 YNNKEL, per germline (reference sequence). Trimming took 1 base from V and 4 from J; bases not matched to a gene: 2. This CDR3 has 14 residues. DNA of the CDR3: TGTGCCAGCAGCCAAGGGACAGGGAGCACTGAAGCTTTCTTT. Encoded protein: CASSQGTGSTEAFF.

V gene TRBV4-1 combines with J gene TRBJ2-7, with TRBD1 matching 10 bases. The trim removed 3 bases at V and 3 bases at J, leaving 2 bases unmatched. Per germline, CDR1 MGHRA and CDR2 YSYEKL. This CDR3 contains 14 residues. The CDR3: CASSQWTGGYEQYF. Here the CDR3 DNA reads TGCGCCAGCAGCCAGTGGACAGGGGGCTACGAGCAGTACTTC.

This clonotype was counted a few times. The V and J genes are TRBV20-1 and TRBJ1-1, with D possibly TRBD1 on 5 matching bases. The V gene lost 3 bases and the J gene lost 4 bases, with 12 bases spanning the gap. Per germline, CDR1 DFQATT and CDR2 SNEGSKA (reference sequence). The CDR3 runs to 13 residues. CDR3: CSASKGLGTEAFF. The CDR3 DNA reads TGCAGTGCTAGCAAGGGGTTGGGCACTGAAGCTTTCTTT.

This clonotype was found many times. The gene calls are TRBV7-2 and TRBJ2-5; the D gene is possibly TRBD1 (5 bases). The germline V and J ends were trimmed by 7 bases and 0 bases, with 15 bases remaining between them. Germline V lookup: CDR1 SGHTA, CDR2 FQGNSA. The CDR3 covers 15 residues. CDR3 in amino acids: CASTQGLTYQETQYF. The CDR3 region has the DNA TGTGCCAGCACCCAGGGATTGACGTACCAAGAGACCCAGTACTTC.

A few counts support this clonotype. This chain links TRBV20-1 with TRBJ1-2; 9 bases map to TRBD1. CDR1 and CDR2 from the germline V gene are DFQATT and SNEGSKA (reference sequence). V shed 8 bases and J 4 bases; nucleotides not matched to a gene: 8. The CDR3 extends over 13 amino acids. In nucleotides, the CDR3 is TGCAGTACTTTGACAGGGGGAAGCTATGGCTACACCTTC. Protein: CSTLTGGSYGYTF.

The chain links TRBV2 to TRBJ1-3; 7 nucleotides match TRBD1. Germline CDR1 and CDR2: SNHLY and FYNNEI. The V and J ends lost 6 bases and 0 bases, in that order; junction bases with no gene match: 5. The CDR3 is 15 amino acids. CDR3 sequence: CASSARQGSGNTIYF. CDR3 DNA sequence: TGTGCCAGCAGCGCTAGACAGGGCTCTGGAAACACCATATATTTT.

This clonotype was found many times. The chain recombines TRBV2 with TRBJ2-1; D is undetermined. Germline V CDR1 and CDR2: SNHLY, FYNNEI. Trimming left V 4 bases short and J 10 bases short, with 8 bases between. The CDR3 is made up of 11 amino acids. The CDR3 DNA reads as TGTGCCAGCAGTGCCATGGGCGAGCAGTTCTTC. Translating it yields CASSAMGEQFF.